The next 15 T cell receptor beta chains were all read from a single sample in a study. In TCRdb, the RT-PCR reads were re-called with MiXCR into one record per CDR3 protein. The sample holds about 700,000 distinct CDR3 sequences, 14% seen once. The sequenced material came from memory CD4+ T cells from blood. These receptors came from a female donor in good health, serving as a healthy control.

This clonotype occurred a few times. The chain links TRBV11-2 to TRBJ2-5; 10 nucleotides align to TRBD1. The CDR3 has 16 residues. The germline CDR1 and CDR2 sequences are SGHAT and FQNNGV. After removal of 5 bases from V and 0 bases from J, the junction contained 6 bases not matched to a gene. As DNA, the CDR3 is TGTGCCAGCAGCCCCTGGACAGGGGGGTACCAAGAGACCCAGTACTTC. Translating it yields CASSPWTGGYQETQYF.

The V gene is TRBV24-1, the J gene TRBJ1-1; 7 bases are shared with TRBD1. This CDR3 comprises 14 residues. The J segment lost 1 base and the V segment lost 5 bases, leaving 3 bases of the junction unmatched. Germline V gene data show CDR1 as KGHDR and CDR2 as SFDVKD. The CDR3 protein is CATSASGGNTEAFF. CDR3 coding DNA: TGTGCCACCAGTGCTTCAGGGGGGAACACTGAAGCTTTCTTT.

The sample holds many counts of this clonotype. The chain is built from TRBV10-3 and TRBJ1-5, with unresolved D. The CDR3 consists of 13 residues. V lost 6 bases, J lost 2 bases, and 8 bases lay in between. Per germline, CDR1 ENHRY and CDR2 SYGVKD. The CDR3, as DNA: TGTGCCATCAGGGATGGCGGCAATCAGCCCCAGCATTTT. Protein product: CAIRDGGNQPQHF.

This clonotype was counted a few times. The V call is TRBV27, the J call TRBJ2-7, with no clear D. This CDR3 contains 15 residues. Trimming pared 2 bases from V and 4 bases from J, leaving 15 bases between. Germline V gives CDR1 MNHEY, CDR2 SMNVEV (reference sequence). The CDR3 DNA sequence: TGTGCCAGCAGTTTACTAGGTGCGAACCTATACGAGCAGTACTTC. Protein product: CASSLLGANLYEQYF.

The chain is built from TRBV14 and TRBJ1-6, with D maybe TRBD1 (6 bases). This CDR3 is built from 14 residues. The germline V and J ends were trimmed by 2 bases and 9 bases, with 11 bases remaining between them. Germline CDR1 SGHDN, CDR2 FVKESK. The CDR3 bases are TGTGCCAGCAGCCAACAGGGGTTAGGTTCACCCCTCCACTTT. Translating it yields CASSQQGLGSPLHF.

This clonotype turned up a few times. The gene calls are TRBV6-2 or TRBV6-3 and TRBJ1-2; 7 nucleotides agree with TRBD1. After removal of 6 bases from V and 4 bases from J, the junction contained 5 bases not matched to a gene. The CDR3 extends over 13 amino acids. Germline-derived CDR1 and CDR2 are MNHEY and SVGEGT. CDR3 bases: TGTGCCAGCAGCCGCCGGGACAGCTATGGCTACACCTTC. This encodes CASSRRDSYGYTF.

This clonotype was observed a handful of times. The chain links TRBV20-1 to TRBJ2-1; D unclear. The germline V gene encodes CDR1 DFQATT and CDR2 SNEGSKA (reference sequence). The CDR3 runs 13 residues. Between the trimmed V and J ends, which lost 3 bases and 0 bases, there was a span of 6 bases. The CDR3 DNA reads TGCAGTGCTAGCAGCTACTCCTACAATGAGCAGTTCTTC. Translation gives CSASSYSYNEQFF.

This clonotype was seen many times. V and J are TRBV7-3 and TRBJ2-7; 7 bases are a match to TRBD2. Per the germline V gene, CDR1 is SGHTA and CDR2 is FQGTGA. The CDR3 sequence is 13 residues long. Germline trimming cut 5 bases from V and 3 bases from J; bases unmatched to any gene: 4. The CDR3 coding sequence is TGTGCCAGCAGCCTCGGACTAGACTACGAGCAGTACTTC. Its protein product is CASSLGLDYEQYF.

In its sample, this clonotype was seen many times. J is TRBJ1-3 and V is TRBV12-3 or TRBV12-4; TRBD1 matches at 7 bases. V lost 3 bases and J lost 0; bases outside the gene matches: 5. CDR3 length: 16 amino acids. DNA of the CDR3: TGTGCCAGCAGTTTCAGGGGACAGACCTCTGGAAACACCATATATTTT. Residues: CASSFRGQTSGNTIYF.

The table lists this clonotype with many counts. The rearrangement uses TRBV6-5 and TRBJ1-1; 12 bases are shared with TRBD1. The ends lost 5 bases at V and 5 bases at J; junction bases unmatched: 12. Germline-derived CDR1 and CDR2 are MNHEY and SVGAGI. The CDR3 contains 17 residues. CDR3 amino acids: CASSLDRDRGRVTEAFF. The CDR3 DNA reads TGTGCCAGCAGTCTTGACCGGGACAGGGGGCGCGTTACTGAAGCTTTCTTT.

This clonotype was counted between two and nine times. The V gene is TRBV6-1, the J gene TRBJ1-4, with no clear D. The CDR3 has 14 amino acids. Trimming removed 5 bases from V and 7 bases from J, with 14 bases in between. From germline, CDR1 is MNHNS and CDR2 SASEGT. This CDR3 reads CASSKLEAGEKLFF. Here the CDR3 DNA reads TGTGCCAGCAGTAAACTCGAAGCGGGTGAAAAACTGTTTTTT.

In its sample, this clonotype was seen many times. V is TRBV20-1 and J is TRBJ2-7; TRBD1 matches at 9 bases. Germline CDR1 and CDR2: DFQATT and SNEGSKA (reference sequence). The CDR3 is 12 amino acids. V was clipped by 5 bases and J by 3 bases; unmatched bases: 2. In nucleotides, the CDR3 is TGCAGTGCTGGACAGGGGAACTACGAGCAGTACTTC. It encodes CSAGQGNYEQYF.

This clonotype showed up just a few times. The chain recombines TRBV7-2 with TRBJ2-7; TRBD1 matches 10 bases. V dropped 5 bases and J dropped 5; count of bases not matched to a gene: 3. Germline CDR1 reads SGHTA; CDR2 reads FQGNSA. The CDR3 sequence is 13 residues long. The CDR3 loop reads CASSRDRGNEQYF. CDR3 nucleotides: TGTGCCAGCAGCCGGGACAGGGGTAACGAGCAGTACTTC.

This clonotype was seen more than once but under ten times. The chain is built from TRBV9 and TRBJ2-3; D uncertain. V was cut by 1 base and J by 0 bases, with 3 bases left in between. This CDR3 spans 13 amino acids. Germline V gene sequence: CDR1 SGDLS, CDR2 YYNGEE. The CDR3 spells CASSVFSTDTQYF. CDR3 sequence (DNA): TGTGCCAGCAGCGTATTCAGCACAGATACGCAGTATTTT.

There are a few counts of this clonotype. V is TRBV5-1 and J is TRBJ1-2; D is unresolved. The CDR3 contains 15 residues. The germline CDR1 and CDR2 sequences are SGHRS and YFSETQ. Trimming cost V 0 bases and J 4 bases, with 13 bases left between them. CDR3 coding DNA: TGCGCCAGCAGCTTGGCAGAGGCAGGCATCTATGGCTACACCTTC. Translated, it gives CASSLAEAGIYGYTF.